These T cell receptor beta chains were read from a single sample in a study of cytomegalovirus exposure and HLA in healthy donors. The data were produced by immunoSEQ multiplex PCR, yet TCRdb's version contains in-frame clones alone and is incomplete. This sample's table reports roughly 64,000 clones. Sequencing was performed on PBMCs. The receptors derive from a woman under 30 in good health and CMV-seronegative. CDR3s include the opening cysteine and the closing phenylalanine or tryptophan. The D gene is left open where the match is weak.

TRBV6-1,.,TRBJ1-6,CASSEGQTGSSPLHF,TGTGCCAGCAGTGAAGGCCAGACAGGTTCATCACCCCTACACTTT
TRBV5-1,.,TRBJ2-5,CASSTQNDQETQYF,TGCGCCAGCAGCACACAAAATGACCAAGAGACCCAGTACTTC
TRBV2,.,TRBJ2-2,CASSELRDAGELFF,TGTGCCAGCAGTGAACTCAGGGATGCCGGGGAGCTGTTTTTT
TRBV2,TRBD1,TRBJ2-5,CASSPGQGTVETQYF,TGTGCCAGCAGTCCCGGACAGGGCACGGTAGAGACCCAGTACTTC
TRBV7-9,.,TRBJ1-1,CASSSMGQGTEAFF,TGTGCCAGCAGCTCCATGGGGCAGGGGACTGAAGCTTTCTTT
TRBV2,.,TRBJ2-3,CASSESSVLLTDTQYF,TGTGCCAGCAGTGAGTCTAGCGTCCTACTCACAGATACGCAGTATTTT
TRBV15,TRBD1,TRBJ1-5,CATSRGGQVDQPQHF,TGTGCCACCAGCAGAGGGGGACAGGTCGATCAGCCCCAGCATTTT
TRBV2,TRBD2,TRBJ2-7,CASSPGTSGTYEQYF,TGTGCCAGCAGTCCCGGGACTAGCGGGACCTACGAGCAGTACTTC
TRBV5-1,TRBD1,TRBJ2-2,CASSPFIQGVVTGELFF,TGCGCCAGCAGCCCCTTCATACAGGGGGTCGTCACCGGGGAGCTGTTTTTT
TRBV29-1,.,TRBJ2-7,CSVGQYYEQYF,TGCAGCGTTGGACAGTACTACGAGCAGTACTTC
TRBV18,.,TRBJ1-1,CASSPGPGNTEAFF,TGTGCCAGCTCACCAGGGCCTGGGAACACTGAAGCTTTCTTT
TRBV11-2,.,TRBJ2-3,CASSLTNRGTDTQYF,TGTGCCAGCAGCTTAACAAACAGGGGCACAGATACGCAGTATTTT
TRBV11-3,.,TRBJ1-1,CASTRGETGGEAFF,TGTGCCAGCACCAGGGGTGAGACAGGAGGTGAAGCTTTCTTT
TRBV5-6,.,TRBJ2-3,CASSLLAGARTDTQYF,TGTGCCAGCAGCTTGCTCGCGGGGGCCCGCACAGATACGCAGTATTTT
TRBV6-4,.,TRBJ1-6,CASSESENSPLHF,TGTGCCAGCAGTGAAAGCGAGAATTCACCCCTCCACTTT
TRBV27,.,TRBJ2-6,CASSLVGGGANVLTF,TGTGCCAGCAGTCTAGTTGGTGGGGGGGCCAACGTCCTGACTTTC
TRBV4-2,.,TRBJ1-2,CASTGDSANYGYTF,TGTGCCAGCACCGGTGACTCCGCTAACTATGGCTACACCTTC
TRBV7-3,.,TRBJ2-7,CASSPGGTPYEQYF,TGTGCCAGCAGCCCTGGAGGAACCCCCTACGAGCAGTACTTC
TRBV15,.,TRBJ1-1,CATSRRGENTEAFF,TGTGCCACCAGCAGACGGGGGGAAAACACTGAAGCTTTCTTT
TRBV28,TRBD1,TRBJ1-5,CATGTVNQPQHF,TGTGCGACCGGGACAGTTAATCAGCCCCAGCATTTT
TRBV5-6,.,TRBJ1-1,CASSITVNTEAFF,TGTGCCAGCAGCATTACAGTGAACACTGAAGCTTTCTTT
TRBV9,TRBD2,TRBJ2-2,CASRAGGSGELFF,TGTGCCAGCAGAGCGGGAGGGTCCGGGGAGCTGTTTTTT
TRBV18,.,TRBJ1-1,CASSPGAPNTEAFF,TGTGCCAGCTCACCAGGGGCCCCGAACACTGAAGCTTTCTTT
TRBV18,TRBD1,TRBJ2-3,CASSLTGTGGYADTQYF,TGTGCCAGCTCTCTTACCGGGACAGGGGGCTACGCAGATACGCAGTATTTT
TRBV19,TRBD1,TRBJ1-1,CASRGTGGTEAFF,TGTGCCAGTAGAGGGACAGGGGGTACTGAAGCTTTCTTT
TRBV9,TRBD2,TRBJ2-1,CASSPRLAGGKNEQFF,TGTGCCAGCAGCCCCCGACTAGCGGGGGGTAAGAATGAGCAGTTCTTC
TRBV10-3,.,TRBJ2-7,CAISEALSGSSYEQYF,TGTGCCATCAGTGAGGCCCTTAGCGGTAGCTCCTACGAGCAGTACTTC
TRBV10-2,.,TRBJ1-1,CASRQGVWTEAFF,TGCGCCAGCAGACAGGGTGTATGGACTGAAGCTTTCTTT
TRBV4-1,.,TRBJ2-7,CASSEDPLRVEQYF,TGCGCCAGCAGCGAAGACCCTTTACGCGTCGAGCAGTACTTC
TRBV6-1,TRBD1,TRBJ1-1,CASSDPLPGQANTEAFF,TGTGCCAGCAGTGATCCTTTGCCCGGACAGGCTAACACTGAAGCTTTCTTT
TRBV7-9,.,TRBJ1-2,CASSSRPDRFHGYTF,TGTGCCAGCAGCTCGAGACCCGACAGGTTCCATGGCTACACCTTC
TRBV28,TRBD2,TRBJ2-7,CASSLRSSSGSYEQYF,TGTGCCAGCAGTTTAAGGTCGAGTAGCGGGAGTTACGAGCAGTACTTC